Here is one TCR beta chain with its context. This sample is part of a study of blood T cell repertoires in COVID-19. In the study overall: Donors in the United States, Italy and Spain gave samples during acute or convalescent COVID-19. In each case, the material was cDNA or gDNA derived from T cells, B-cell-depleted T cells, or PBMCs.

Per the study methods: Reference gene primer amplification in the assay estimated nucleated cell counts. The method was immunoSEQ multiplex PCR; TCRdb's version includes in-frame clones alone and lacks a portion of them. V and J calls and clone size are copied from that table; D and trimming were computed from the DNA. Of 130,000 to 150,000 clones in the sample, 81% were seen once. CDR1 SGHRS and CDR2 YFSETQ come from the germline V gene. V shed 1 base and J shed 8 bases, with 16 bases lying between them. The length of the CDR3 is 15 residues. The clonotype originates from a human donor with acute or convalescent COVID-19. The donor label of this sample is uncertain. The J gene is TRBJ1-5, the V gene TRBV5-1; weak D call: TRBD1 (6 bases). The sample comprised peripheral blood. CDR3 sequence: CASSLSPGQGKPQHF. In DNA form, the CDR3 reads TGCGCCAGCAGCTTGTCACCGGGACAAGGGAAGCCCCAGCATTTT.